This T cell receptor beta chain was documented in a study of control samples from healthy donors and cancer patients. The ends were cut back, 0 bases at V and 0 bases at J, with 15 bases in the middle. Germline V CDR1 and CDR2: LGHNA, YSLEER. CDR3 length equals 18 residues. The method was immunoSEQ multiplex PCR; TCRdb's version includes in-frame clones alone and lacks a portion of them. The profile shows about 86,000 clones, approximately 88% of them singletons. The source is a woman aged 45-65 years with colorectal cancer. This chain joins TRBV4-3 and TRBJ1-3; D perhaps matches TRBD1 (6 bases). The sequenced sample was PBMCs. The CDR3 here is CASSQDLATGFSGNTIYF. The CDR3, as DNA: TGCGCCAGCAGCCAAGATTTAGCAACAGGGTTCTCTGGAAACACCATATATTTT.